The 28 T cell receptor beta chains in this list originate from one sample, sequenced in a study of T cell responses to AZD1222 COVID-19 vaccine. The data were produced by immunoSEQ multiplex PCR, yet TCRdb's version contains in-frame clones alone and is incomplete. The top ten clones hold about 2.5% of a sample with about 68,000 clones, 86% of them seen once. This material consisted of peripheral blood, taken on day 0 of AZD1222 vaccination. The receptors originated from an adult in good health.

This clone counts as medium-sized. The chain has TRBV4-3 and TRBJ1-4, with D tentatively TRBD1 (5 bases). The CDR3 spans 16 residues. Germline V gene lookup returns CDR1 LGHNA and CDR2 YSLEER. Between the trimmed V and J ends, which lost 2 bases and 8 bases, there was a span of 18 bases. CDR3 DNA sequence: TGCGCCAGCAGCCAAAGCGGGGCAGAACTGGGGGAAAAACTGTTTTTT. Amino acid sequence: CASSQSGAELGEKLFF.

The chain is built from TRBV6-5 and TRBJ2-7, with D maybe TRBD2 (5 bases). In germline, CDR1 is MNHEY, CDR2 SVGAGI. V lost 6 bases to trimming and J lost 1 base, with 13 bases between them. This CDR3 is built from 14 residues. CDR3 protein: CASRASRDSYEQYF. In nucleotides, the CDR3 is TGTGCCAGCAGAGCGAGCCGGGATTCCTACGAGCAGTACTTC.

The chain links TRBV19 to TRBJ1-2; 12 positions match TRBD1. Germline CDR1 is LNHDA and CDR2 is SQIVND (reference sequence). Germline trimming cut 4 bases from V and 7 bases from J; bases unmatched to any gene: 4. The length of the CDR3 is 14 residues. The CDR3 sequence is CASSTGTGGSGYTF. CDR3 sequence (DNA): TGTGCCAGTAGTACCGGGACAGGGGGCTCTGGCTACACCTTC.

This clone was recorded once. The chain links TRBV27 to TRBJ1-1; D not certain. V lost 2 bases, J lost 1 base, and 5 bases lay in between. Germline assignment: CDR1 MNHEY and CDR2 SMNVEV (reference sequence). The CDR3 contains 13 residues. The CDR3 sequence is CASSLGSNTEAFF. The CDR3 region has the DNA TGTGCCAGCAGTTTAGGATCGAACACTGAAGCTTTCTTT.

The chain employs TRBV3-1 (or the pseudogene TRBV3-2) and TRBJ1-2; D gene uncertain. The CDR3 runs to 14 residues. V gave up 7 bases and J gave up 3 bases, with 15 bases separating them. The V gene's germline CDR1 is LGHDT and CDR2 YNNKEL (reference sequence). The CDR3 protein is CASTLEGFDYGYTF. CDR3 in DNA: TGTGCCAGCACCCTAGAAGGTTTCGACTATGGCTACACCTTC.

The chain has TRBV19 and TRBJ1-4; D is undetermined. Germline V CDR1 and CDR2: LNHDA, SQIVND (reference sequence). Trimming cost V 3 bases and J 8 bases, with 10 bases left between them. The CDR3 totals 13 residues. This chain's CDR3 is CASSMDKHEKLFF. CDR3 DNA: TGTGCCAGTAGTATGGATAAGCACGAAAAACTGTTTTTT.

The chain recombines TRBV28 with TRBJ1-1; D not resolved. Germline CDR1 and CDR2: MDHEN and SYDVKM. V gave up 3 bases and J gave up 1 base, with 3 bases separating them. This CDR3 region has 12 residues. The CDR3 coding sequence is TGTGCCAGCAGTTTGTCGAACACTGAAGCTTTCTTT. Encoded protein: CASSLSNTEAFF.

The V call is TRBV6-5, the J call TRBJ1-5, with D possibly matching TRBD1 (5 bases). CDR3 size: 15 residues. The V end lost 6 bases, the J end lost 0 bases, and 12 bases lay between the germline ends. CDR1 and CDR2 (germline): MNHEY, SVGAGI. CDR3 DNA: TGTGCCAGCAGGATGACAGCCGCTAGCAATCAGCCCCAGCATTTT. Its protein product is CASRMTAASNQPQHF.

V usage is TRBV5-1 and J usage is TRBJ1-1; possibly TRBD1 for D (5 bases). Germline V gene lookup returns CDR1 SGHRS and CDR2 YFSETQ. Trimming pared 0 bases from V and 3 bases from J, leaving 15 bases between. There are 16 residues in the CDR3. The CDR3 reads CASSLGGPYPDTEAFF. For the CDR3, the DNA is TGCGCCAGCAGCTTGGGGGGCCCATACCCCGACACTGAAGCTTTCTTT.

The J gene is TRBJ2-6, the V gene TRBV3-1 (or the pseudogene TRBV3-2); no definite D call. The CDR3 is 13 amino acids. V lost 0 bases to trimming and J lost 4 bases, with 1 base between them. From germline, CDR1 is LGHDT and CDR2 YNNKEL (reference sequence). The CDR3: CASSQEGANVLTF. The CDR3 nucleotides read TGTGCCAGCAGCCAAGAGGGGGCCAACGTCCTGACTTTC.

This chain uses TRBV9 with TRBJ2-5; D might be TRBD2 (7 bases). Per the germline V gene, CDR1 is SGDLS and CDR2 is YYNGEE. The CDR3 spans 15 residues. Trimming left V 2 bases short and J 5 bases short, with 16 bases between. CDR3: CASSVGSGGPETQYF. The CDR3 bases are TGTGCCAGCAGCGTGGGGTCGGGGGGCCCTGAGACCCAGTACTTC.

This clone was found many times. The V call is TRBV7-9, the J call TRBJ2-3; D is possibly TRBD2 (6 bases). V shed 3 bases and J shed 4 bases, with 11 bases lying between them. Germline-derived CDR1 and CDR2 are SEHNR and FQNEAQ (reference sequence). This CDR3 comprises 14 residues. DNA of the CDR3: TGTGCCAGCAGCTTCCAGAGGAGGGCAGATACGCAGTATTTT. Translation gives CASSFQRRADTQYF.

CDR3 protein: CASSIDGGGEDGYTF. In DNA form, the CDR3 reads TGTGCCAGTAGTATAGACGGTGGGGGCGAAGATGGCTACACCTTC. The chain has TRBV19 and TRBJ1-2, with a weak D call TRBD1 (6 bases). This CDR3 is built from 15 residues. The V end lost 0 bases, the J end lost 6 bases, and 14 bases lay between the germline ends. CDR1 is LNHDA and CDR2 is SQIVND in the germline V gene (reference sequence).

The chain uses TRBV5-1 and TRBJ2-1, with TRBD2 matching over 11 bases. Trimming took 2 bases from V and 2 from J; bases not matched to a gene: 6. CDR1 and CDR2 from the germline V gene are SGHRS and YFSETQ. The CDR3 consists of 17 residues. CDR3: CASSLTSGGTPYNEQFF. DNA of the CDR3: TGCGCCAGCAGCTTAACTAGCGGGGGTACCCCCTACAATGAGCAGTTCTTC.

The chain has TRBV28 and TRBJ2-7, with D possibly matching TRBD1 (6 bases). Between the trimmed V and J ends, which lost 4 bases and 2 bases, there was a span of 9 bases. Germline V CDR1 and CDR2: MDHEN, SYDVKM. The CDR3 consists of 13 residues. CDR3 DNA sequence: TGTGCCAGCAGTTCCACAGGGACCTACGAGCAGTACTTC. This codes for CASSSTGTYEQYF.

V gene TRBV28 combines with J gene TRBJ1-4; D is possibly TRBD1 (6 bases). Germline V gene lookup returns CDR1 MDHEN and CDR2 SYDVKM. The V end lost 3 bases, the J end lost 5 bases, and 13 bases lay between the germline ends. This CDR3 has 15 residues. CDR3 sequence (DNA): TGTGCCAGCAGTTTCGTCGGGGGCAGGAATGAAAAACTGTTTTTT. Translation gives CASSFVGGRNEKLFF.

The chain uses TRBV6-2 or TRBV6-3 and TRBJ1-5; 7 bases agree with TRBD1. Trimming cost V 0 bases and J 4 bases; bases outside gene matches: 6. Germline loops: CDR1 MNHEY, CDR2 SVGEGT. The CDR3 is 16 amino acids. CDR3 in amino acids: CASSYSRQGRNQPQHF. CDR3 nucleotides: TGTGCCAGCAGTTACTCTCGACAGGGCAGAAATCAGCCCCAGCATTTT.

The DNA of the CDR3 is TGTGCCAGTAAGCCTACCGGACAGGGGGGAGACTATGGCTACACCTTC. The encoded protein is CASKPTGQGGDYGYTF. The rearrangement links TRBV19 to TRBJ1-2; TRBD1 agrees at 10 bases. CDR1 is LNHDA, CDR2 SQIVND, per germline (reference sequence). V lost 7 bases and J lost 3; bases outside the gene matches: 11. The CDR3 loop spans 16 amino acids.

V is TRBV2 and J is TRBJ1-1, with TRBD1 as a possible D gene (5 bases). The germline CDR1 and CDR2 sequences are SNHLY and FYNNEI. This CDR3 has 13 residues. With 5 bases removed from V and 1 base from J, the gap between germline ends came to 8 bases. DNA for the CDR3: TGTGCCAGCAGTTTGGGGGGGAACACTGAAGCTTTCTTT. The encoded protein is CASSLGGNTEAFF.

The chain has TRBV28 and TRBJ2-1, with D possibly being TRBD2 (5 bases). CDR3 length: 15 residues. The ends were cut back, 7 bases at V and 0 bases at J, with 13 bases in the middle. Germline V gene sequence: CDR1 MDHEN, CDR2 SYDVKM. The CDR3 loop is CASKERLSSYNEQFF. The CDR3 bases are TGTGCCAGCAAGGAGCGGCTTAGCTCCTACAATGAGCAGTTCTTC.

This sequence joins TRBV4-3 and TRBJ1-6; a weak D match, TRBD1 (5 bases). The CDR3 is 18 residues long. Per germline, CDR1 LGHNA and CDR2 YSLEER. Trimming left V 0 bases short and J 0 bases short, with 12 bases between. DNA of the CDR3: TGCGCCAGCAGCCAAGATCTCGGGGGGAGCTCCTATAATTCACCCCTCCACTTT. Translated: CASSQDLGGSSYNSPLHF.

This chain joins TRBV30 and TRBJ2-5; 10 bases agree with TRBD1. V shed 5 bases and J 4 bases; nucleotides not matched to a gene: 4. This CDR3 has 13 amino acids. Germline V lookup: CDR1 GTSNPN, CDR2 SVGIG (reference sequence). The CDR3 DNA is TGTGCCTGGGAAGGGGACAGGGGAGAGACCCAGTACTTC. It is translated as CAWEGDRGETQYF. The variable domain in full, completed from reference TRBV30 and TRBJ2-5, reads SQTIHQWPATLVQPVGSPLSLECTVEGTSNPNLYWYRQAAGRGLQLLFYSVGIGQISSEVPQNLSASRPQDRQFILSSKKLLLSDSGFYLCAWEGDRGETQYFGPGTRLLVL.

This clone was detected only once. The CDR3 nucleotides read TGCAGCGTTATGACCGAGACCCAGTACTTC. It yields the protein CSVMTETQYF. The rearrangement links TRBV29-1 to TRBJ2-5, with D unresolved. This CDR3 is 10 amino acids long. Germline lookup yields CDR1 SQVTM and CDR2 ANQGSEA. Trimming stripped 5 bases from V and 5 bases from J, with 6 bases between. The complete variable domain, with remaining parts taken from reference TRBV29-1 and TRBJ2-5, reads SAVISQKPSRDICQRGTSLTIQCQVDSQVTMMFWYRQQPGQSLTLIATANQGSEATYESGFVIDKFPISRPNLTFSTLTVSNMSPEDSSIYLCSVMTETQYFGPGTRLLVL.

The chain links TRBV5-5 to TRBJ2-3, with D maybe TRBD1 (6 bases). Deletions cut 4 bases from V and 4 bases from J, with 16 bases between. Per the germline V gene, CDR1 is SGHKS and CDR2 is YYEKEE (reference sequence). This CDR3 region has 15 residues. CDR3 sequence: CASSRDIGVADTQYF. CDR3 bases: TGTGCCAGCAGCCGGGACATTGGCGTGGCAGATACGCAGTATTTT. Looking up the rest from reference TRBV5-5 and TRBJ2-3 gives the full variable domain: DAGVTQSPTHLIKTRGQQVTLRCSPISGHKSVSWYQQVLGQGPQFIFQYYEKEERGRGNFPDRFSARQFPNYSSELNVNALLLGDSALYLCASSRDIGVADTQYFGPGTRLTVL.

The chain couples TRBV19 to TRBJ1-2; D gene ambiguous. The V and J ends lost 3 bases and 7 bases respectively, with 15 bases between them. This CDR3 has 14 residues. Germline V gene sequence: CDR1 LNHDA, CDR2 SQIVND (reference sequence). The CDR3 loop reads CASSISEGRFGYTF. DNA of the CDR3: TGTGCCAGTAGTATTAGCGAGGGCAGGTTTGGCTACACCTTC.

The V and J genes are TRBV7-2 and TRBJ1-2; D is uncertain. Germline CDR1 is SGHTA and CDR2 is FQGNSA. The CDR3 covers 13 residues. Trimming removed 1 base from V and 6 bases from J, with 9 bases in between. In DNA form, the CDR3 reads TGTGCCAGCAGCTTAGAGGGTACCGATGGCTACACCTTC. This codes for CASSLEGTDGYTF.

The chain uses TRBV20-1 and TRBJ1-4; 8 nucleotides match TRBD1. The CDR3 has 11 residues. Germline V gene data show CDR1 as DFQATT and CDR2 as SNEGSKA (reference sequence). CDR3 nucleotides: TGCAGAACCGGGACAGGTGAAAAACTGTTTTTT. Amino acid sequence: CRTGTGEKLFF.

This clone has just one count. The rearrangement uses TRBV11-2 and TRBJ1-2; 9 nucleotides line up with TRBD1. Unmatched junction bases numbered 10, after V lost 5 bases and J lost 0 bases. This CDR3 is 17 amino acids long. In germline, CDR1 is SGHAT, CDR2 FQNNGV. The CDR3 sequence is CASSPVVGTGSNYGYTF. The CDR3 nucleotides are TGTGCCAGCAGCCCCGTGGTCGGGACAGGGTCTAACTATGGCTACACCTTC.